The rows below give T cell receptor beta chains drawn from one sample of a study of spatial heterogeneity in lung cancer. TCRdb reanalysed the 5' RACE reads using MiXCR and keeps one entry per CDR3 protein. The sample gives around 15,000 distinct CDR3 sequences, under 7.5% of which show up once; about 19% is in the top ten. The input for sequencing was lung tumor tissue, taken at surgery. Receptors originate from a female donor with early-stage non-small cell lung cancer. CDR3s include the opening cysteine and the closing phenylalanine or tryptophan. Each record gives: V gene, CDR3 length, clone size, J gene, D gene, CDR3 protein, CDR3 DNA. A D gene is named only where the DNA matches it firmly. Clone size appears in some rows only: once, few, many, or a class for an expanded clone.

V gene: TRBV23-1; CDR3 length: 14; clone size: few; J gene: TRBJ1-5; D gene: -; CDR3 protein: CASSRRGVNQPQHF; CDR3 DNA: TGCGCCAGCAGTCGCCGCGGGGTCAATCAGCCCCAGCATTTT
V gene: TRBV4-1; CDR3 length: 15; clone size: many; J gene: TRBJ1-5; D gene: -; CDR3 protein: CASSPASGSNQPQHF; CDR3 DNA: TGCGCCAGCAGCCCCGCCTCTGGGAGCAATCAGCCCCAGCATTTT
V gene: TRBV6-2/TRBV6-3; CDR3 length: 15; clone size: medium-sized; J gene: TRBJ1-1; D gene: -; CDR3 protein: CASSYSDRLNTEAFF; CDR3 DNA: TGTGCCAGCAGTTACTCGGACAGACTGAACACTGAAGCTTTCTTT
V gene: TRBV20-1; CDR3 length: 13; clone size: many; J gene: TRBJ1-4; D gene: TRBD1; CDR3 protein: CSAWTGGDEKLFF; CDR3 DNA: TGCAGTGCGTGGACAGGGGGCGATGAAAAACTGTTTTTT
V gene: TRBV6-5; CDR3 length: 17; clone size: many; J gene: TRBJ2-6; D gene: TRBD1; CDR3 protein: CASSYADRGRWANVLTF; CDR3 DNA: TGTGCCAGCAGTTACGCGGACAGGGGGCGTTGGGCCAACGTCCTGACTTTC
V gene: TRBV27; CDR3 length: 16; clone size: medium-sized; J gene: TRBJ1-5; D gene: -; CDR3 protein: CASSLDSSSSNQPQHF; CDR3 DNA: TGTGCCAGCAGCCTGGACAGCAGTAGTAGCAATCAGCCCCAGCATTTT
V gene: TRBV12-3/TRBV12-4; CDR3 length: 15; clone size: many; J gene: TRBJ2-1; D gene: TRBD1; CDR3 protein: CASSLGTGPYNEQFF; CDR3 DNA: TGTGCCAGCAGCCTAGGGACAGGGCCCTACAATGAGCAGTTCTTC
V gene: TRBV5-1; CDR3 length: 11; clone size: medium-sized; J gene: TRBJ2-3; D gene: -; CDR3 protein: CASSLEGGLYF; CDR3 DNA: TGCGCCAGCAGCTTGGAAGGGGGTCTGTATTTT
V gene: TRBV20-1; CDR3 length: 12; clone size: many; J gene: TRBJ2-2; D gene: -; CDR3 protein: CSARIGPGELFF; CDR3 DNA: TGCAGTGCTAGAATCGGGCCCGGGGAGCTGTTTTTT
V gene: TRBV19; CDR3 length: 14; clone size: many; J gene: TRBJ1-6; D gene: -; CDR3 protein: CASSRGGYNSPLHF; CDR3 DNA: TGTGCAAGCTCTAGGGGCGGTTATAATTCACCCCTCCACTTT
V gene: TRBV14; CDR3 length: 14; clone size: few; J gene: TRBJ2-2; D gene: TRBD2; CDR3 protein: CASRLAVNTGELFF; CDR3 DNA: TGTGCCAGCAGACTAGCGGTGAACACCGGGGAGCTGTTTTTT
V gene: TRBV20-1; CDR3 length: 12; clone size: medium-sized; J gene: TRBJ2-3; D gene: -; CDR3 protein: CSARGWTDTQYF; CDR3 DNA: TGCAGTGCTAGAGGATGGACAGATACGCAGTATTTT
V gene: TRBV6-5; CDR3 length: 15; clone size: few; J gene: TRBJ2-1; D gene: TRBD1; CDR3 protein: CASSRTRQGGFEQFF; CDR3 DNA: TGTGCCAGCAGCCGCACTCGACAGGGGGGTTTTGAGCAGTTCTTC
V gene: TRBV11-2; CDR3 length: 16; clone size: medium-sized; J gene: TRBJ1-2; D gene: -; CDR3 protein: CASSFGSSSTNYGYTF; CDR3 DNA: TGTGCCAGCAGCTTTGGGAGTTCATCGACTAACTATGGCTACACCTTC
V gene: TRBV10-3; CDR3 length: 14; clone size: many; J gene: TRBJ2-7; D gene: TRBD1; CDR3 protein: CAISLRQGVHEQYF; CDR3 DNA: TGTGCCATCAGTCTCCGACAGGGGGTCCACGAGCAGTACTTC
V gene: TRBV11-1; CDR3 length: 14; clone size: many; J gene: TRBJ2-7; D gene: TRBD2; CDR3 protein: CASSLDYGGNEQYF; CDR3 DNA: TGTGCCAGCAGCCTTGACTACGGGGGGAACGAGCAGTACTTC
V gene: TRBV9; CDR3 length: 13; clone size: -; J gene: TRBJ2-1; D gene: -; CDR3 protein: CASSPHADEEQFF; CDR3 DNA: TGTGCCAGCAGCCCCCACGCCGACGAGGAGCAGTTCTTC
V gene: TRBV9; CDR3 length: 14; clone size: many; J gene: TRBJ2-7; D gene: -; CDR3 protein: CASSVDLGNYEQYF; CDR3 DNA: TGTGCCAGCAGCGTAGATCTGGGGAACTACGAGCAGTACTTC
V gene: TRBV4-2; CDR3 length: 18; clone size: -; J gene: TRBJ2-3; D gene: -; CDR3 protein: CASSQDKFGRGGTDTQYF; CDR3 DNA: TGTGCCAGCAGCCAAGATAAGTTCGGGCGGGGTGGCACAGATACGCAGTATTTT
V gene: TRBV6-6; CDR3 length: 17; clone size: few; J gene: TRBJ2-5; D gene: -; CDR3 protein: CASSTPTTLGAIETQYF; CDR3 DNA: TGTGCCAGCAGTACCCCCACGACGTTGGGGGCAATAGAGACCCAGTACTTC
V gene: TRBV9; CDR3 length: 14; clone size: few; J gene: TRBJ2-2; D gene: TRBD1; CDR3 protein: CASTRGPSTGELFF; CDR3 DNA: TGTGCCAGCACAAGGGGGCCCAGCACCGGGGAGCTGTTTTTT
V gene: TRBV2; CDR3 length: 16; clone size: medium-sized; J gene: TRBJ2-5; D gene: -; CDR3 protein: CASSDESLLESETQYF; CDR3 DNA: TGTGCCAGCAGTGATGAGAGCCTCCTGGAGTCAGAGACCCAGTACTTC
V gene: TRBV27; CDR3 length: 16; clone size: medium-sized; J gene: TRBJ2-5; D gene: TRBD2; CDR3 protein: CASNPSGLAGKETQYF; CDR3 DNA: TGTGCCAGCAACCCCTCCGGGCTAGCGGGGAAAGAGACCCAGTACTTC
V gene: TRBV11-1; CDR3 length: 17; clone size: many; J gene: TRBJ2-4; D gene: TRBD2; CDR3 protein: CASSLGREVRSKNIQYF; CDR3 DNA: TGTGCCAGCAGCCTGGGCCGGGAGGTGAGGTCCAAAAACATTCAGTACTTC
V gene: TRBV7-9; CDR3 length: 13; clone size: few; J gene: TRBJ2-7; D gene: -; CDR3 protein: CASSPIPHYEQYF; CDR3 DNA: TGTGCCAGCAGCCCCATCCCACACTACGAGCAGTACTTC
V gene: TRBV5-1; CDR3 length: 16; clone size: many; J gene: TRBJ2-3; D gene: TRBD2; CDR3 protein: CASTFLAGTTTDTQYF; CDR3 DNA: TGCGCCAGCACCTTCCTAGCCGGGACTACCACAGATACGCAGTATTTT